A selection of T cell receptor beta chains follows, all from one sample in a study of human T cells and chemical hapten exposure. TCRdb re-analysed the RACE reads in MiXCR, keeping a single row per CDR3 protein. The sample has some 46,000 distinct CDR3 sequences; about 4.5% are singletons. Material: whole blood. The receptors stem from a female donor in good health. Some clones in this sample may be carry-over from other donors' samples. CDR3s include the opening cysteine and the closing phenylalanine or tryptophan. A D gene is named only where the DNA matches it firmly. Size is omitted from some rows. Given values are once, few, many or a class for expanded clones.

V	size	D	J	DNA	CDR3
TRBV25-1	many	TRBD1	TRBJ2-7	TGTGCCAGCAGACGGACAGGGGCAGGAGAGCAGTACTTC	CASRRTGAGEQYF
TRBV18	.	TRBD1	TRBJ1-5	TGTGCCAGCTCACCGGGACAGAAAAATCAGCCCCAGAATTTT	CASSPGQKNQPQNF
TRBV18	many	.	TRBJ2-1	TGTGCCAGCTCGCCACCGGGCGGCTCCTACAATGAGCAGTTCTTC	CASSPPGGSYNEQFF
TRBV6-2/TRBV6-3	many	.	TRBJ1-2	TGTGCCAGCAACTGGAACAGGGTAGATGGCTACACCTTC	CASNWNRVDGYTF
TRBV3-1	many	.	TRBJ1-1	TGTGCCAGCAGCCAAGGGGGAGACCCCTCGCGAGCTTTCTTT	CASSQGGDPSRAFF
TRBV12-3/TRBV12-4	many	TRBD1	TRBJ1-6	TGTGCCAGCAGTGGGACAGGGGTTGCACCCCTCCACTTT	CASSGTGVAPLHF
TRBV18	many	.	TRBJ2-1	TGTGCCAGCTCACCACCCGGGCTTACCGAAAGTTCTTTC	CASSPPGLTESSF
TRBV5-6	medium-sized	.	TRBJ1-1	TGTGCCAGCAGCTTTTCAGGATCGAACACTGAAGCTTTCTTT	CASSFSGSNTEAFF
TRBV6-2/TRBV6-3	many	TRBD1	TRBJ1-1	TGTGCCAGCGCACGTTCCGGGACAGGGGGCCCGAACACTGAAGCTTTCTTT	CASARSGTGGPNTEAFF
TRBV7-9	.	.	TRBJ2-4	TGTGCCAGCAGCTCCGGCCCCATTCAGTACTTC	CASSSGPIQYF
TRBV20-1	many	TRBD1	TRBJ1-5	TGCAGTGCTCACAGGGGATGGGATCAGCCCCAGCATTTT	CSAHRGWDQPQHF
TRBV20-1	many	.	TRBJ1-1	TGCAGTGCTAGGTGGATCCGGGGCGGCCAGCACACTGAAGCTTTCTTT	CSARWIRGGQHTEAFF
TRBV28	.	.	TRBJ1-3	TGTGCCAGCAGGATCTCCGGGACCTCTGGAAACACCATATATTTT	CASRISGTSGNTIYF
TRBV6-5	many	.	TRBJ2-7	TGTGCCAGCAGTTCATGGCCTCGGGGCGAGCAGTACTTC	CASSSWPRGEQYF
TRBV2	many	TRBD1	TRBJ1-4	TGTGCCAGCACCGGGACAGGGAGGGCAACTAATGAAAAACTGTTTTTT	CASTGTGRATNEKLFF
TRBV29-1	many	.	TRBJ1-1	TGCAGCGTTGTCGCCGGGGGATACACTGAAGCTTTCTTT	CSVVAGGYTEAFF
TRBV12-3/TRBV12-4	.	.	TRBJ1-3	TGTGCCAGCAGTTTGGAGACAGCTGGAAACACCATATATTTT	CASSLETAGNTIYF
TRBV12-3/TRBV12-4	many	TRBD1	TRBJ2-3	TGTGCCAGCAGTTTCAGGGGGCGGAACACAGATACGCAGTATTTT	CASSFRGRNTDTQYF
TRBV27	many	.	TRBJ2-3	TGTGCCAGCAGAGAAGCAGGGACCGCAGATACGCAGTATTTT	CASREAGTADTQYF
TRBV27	.	.	TRBJ1-5	TGTGCCAGCAGTTCGACGCTGCGGGATCAGCCCCAGCATTTT	CASSSTLRDQPQHF
TRBV20-1	.	.	TRBJ2-1	TGCAGTGCTAGAGGGCCCCCTCGGCGGGGGCTTAATGAGCAGTTCTTC	CSARGPPRRGLNEQFF
TRBV2	many	TRBD1	TRBJ1-1	TGTGCCAGCAGTGAAGCGGTGGTTCCGGGACAGGAGGCTTTCTTT	CASSEAVVPGQEAFF
TRBV3-1	many	.	TRBJ1-1	TGTGCCAGCAGCCAAGATCCCGGGGCGAACACTGAAGCTTTCTTT	CASSQDPGANTEAFF
TRBV20-1	many	.	TRBJ1-4	TGCAGTGCTAGAGACTGGCAGGGTTCCAGTGAAAAACTGTTTTTT	CSARDWQGSSEKLFF
TRBV2	.	.	TRBJ1-4	TGTGCCAGCAGTCCTACCCCCCAAAAACTGTTTTTT	CASSPTPQKLFF
TRBV19	.	TRBD1	TRBJ1-1	TGTGCCAGTAGTACCCCCCAACAGGGGACCCTAATGAACACTGAAGCTTTCTTT	CASSTPQQGTLMNTEAFF
TRBV12-3/TRBV12-4	many	.	TRBJ1-1	TGTGCCAGCAGTTTTATCACGACTGAAGCTTTCTTT	CASSFITTEAFF
TRBV29-1	many	TRBD1	TRBJ2-1	TGCAGCGGAGGGACAGACGTTATGTTCTTC	CSGGTDVMFF
TRBV21-1	.	.	TRBJ2-1	TGTGCCAGCAGCAAAGGGGAGGTCAGCAGTGCGAGCTCCTACAATGAGCAGTTCTTC	CASSKGEVSSASSYNEQFF
TRBV6-5	many	.	TRBJ1-3	TGTGCCAGCAGTCCAATAGACTGGAGCTCTGGAAACACCATATATTTT	CASSPIDWSSGNTIYF
TRBV20-1	many	TRBD2	TRBJ2-5	TGCAGTGCTCCTCGCCTGAGCCTGACTAGCGGACAAGAGACCCAGTACTTC	CSAPRLSLTSGQETQYF
TRBV9	many	TRBD2	TRBJ2-2	TGTGCCAGCAGCGCCCTTCCGGGGGGGACGAACACCGGGGAGCTGTTTTTT	CASSALPGGTNTGELFF
TRBV24-1	many	.	TRBJ2-3	TGTGCCACCAGTGAGCCGACAGAGGGCCGCACAGATACGCAGTATTTT	CATSEPTEGRTDTQYF
TRBV25-1	.	.	TRBJ1-1	TGTGCCAGCAGTGAATATCGGCAGGGGAACACTGAAGCTTTCTTT	CASSEYRQGNTEAFF
TRBV6-5	many	.	TRBJ1-4	TGTGCCAGCAGTTTCACAGGAGTCGGCGAAAAACTGTTTTTT	CASSFTGVGEKLFF
TRBV18	many	.	TRBJ2-7	TGTGCCAGCTCACCATATTCAGGGGAGGGTCCGTACTTC	CASSPYSGEGPYF
TRBV7-3	many	.	TRBJ1-1	TGTGCCAGCAGCTTCACAGGGCGGACTGAAGCTTTCTTT	CASSFTGRTEAFF
TRBV5-1	many	.	TRBJ1-2	TGCGCCAGCTCTCGTGACAGAATTGGATCGGATGGCTACACCTTC	CASSRDRIGSDGYTF
TRBV12-3/TRBV12-4	many	TRBD1	TRBJ2-7	TGTGCCAGCAGTCCCCCTGCAGGACAGGCCTACGAGCAGTACTTC	CASSPPAGQAYEQYF
TRBV5-1	many	TRBD2	TRBJ2-3	TGCGCCAGCAGCCCGGGAGGGGGTTGGATAGATACGCAGTATTTT	CASSPGGGWIDTQYF
TRBV7-2	few	.	TRBJ2-3	TGTGCCAGCAGCGGGACGGGTACGCAGTATTTT	CASSGTGTQYF
TRBV7-2	many	.	TRBJ2-3	TGTGCCAGCAGCTTACAGGTGTCGGATACGCAGTATTTT	CASSLQVSDTQYF
TRBV7-8	many	TRBD1	TRBJ2-7	TGTGCCAGCAGCGGGAGGGACAGGGTGTCCGAGCAGTACTTC	CASSGRDRVSEQYF
TRBV2	many	TRBD2	TRBJ2-1	TGTGCCAGCAGTGAAGAGATAGCGGGAATGGGCAATGAGCAGTTCTTC	CASSEEIAGMGNEQFF
TRBV15	many	TRBD1	TRBJ1-2	TGTGCCACCAGCAGCCGACAGGGGCGGGTCTATGGCTACACCTTC	CATSSRQGRVYGYTF
TRBV19	.	TRBD2	TRBJ2-7	TGTGCCAGTAGTATTACGGCGGGGGGATCCTACGAGCAGTACTTC	CASSITAGGSYEQYF